Listed here is a single TCR beta chain. Its specificity is unknown. Measured with immunoSEQ multiplex PCR; TCRdb has only the in-frame clones, and not every one. Of 150,000 to 200,000 clones listed, roughly 92% are singletons. This record belongs to a study of T cell responses to AZD1222 COVID-19 vaccine. At the level of the study: Second doses at about 4 or about 12 weeks were pooled.

General observations from the study: Repertoires were obtained only post-peak T cell response.

The sample in question was peripheral blood, obtained on day 0 of AZD1222 vaccination. The sequence came from an adult in good health.

The CDR3 DNA reads TGTGCCAGCAGCAAAGAAAGGGATGAAAAACTGTTTTTT. This codes for CASSKERDEKLFF. V gene TRBV7-2 combines with J gene TRBJ1-4; D unresolved. The CDR3 has 13 residues. Trimming took 5 bases from V and 6 from J, leaving 10 bases between them. The germline CDR1 and CDR2 sequences are SGHTA and FQGNSA.